Listed here are 21 T cell receptor beta chains from one sample, sequenced in a study of shared clonotypes between healthy human individuals. Assay: immunoSEQ multiplex PCR; the TCRdb copy retains only in-frame clones and omits some. The table lists about 1,500,000 clones, roughly 97% of them singletons. The material sequenced was naive CD4+ T cells sorted from blood. The subset here: CD45RA+ positively selected. The origin of the receptors is a man aged 25-40 years in good health.

The chain employs TRBV28 and TRBJ2-6; the match to TRBD1 covers 8 bases. The CDR3 has 17 residues. The germline CDR1 and CDR2 sequences are MDHEN and SYDVKM. After removal of 6 bases from V and 4 bases from J, the junction contained 11 bases not matched to a gene. The CDR3 protein is CASRGTGDLLGANVLTF. In DNA, the CDR3 is TGTGCCAGCAGAGGGACAGGCGATCTTCTGGGGGCCAACGTCCTGACTTTC.

The V call is TRBV27, the J call TRBJ1-2, with 8 bases fitting TRBD1. Germline loops: CDR1 MNHEY, CDR2 SMNVEV (reference sequence). Trimming cost V 8 bases and J 8 bases; bases outside gene matches: 16. The CDR3 totals 15 residues. The CDR3 DNA is TGTGCCAGCGGTGCACACCAAGACAGGGGTCGGGGCTACACCTTC. This codes for CASGAHQDRGRGYTF.

The chain has TRBV7-2 and TRBJ2-4, with 9 bases matching TRBD1. The CDR3 has 17 amino acids. Germline V gives CDR1 SGHTA, CDR2 FQGNSA. V shed 7 bases, J shed 0 bases, and the junction held 10 bases outside the gene matches. In DNA, the CDR3 is TGTGCCAGCACTCTACAGGGGGCAGAGCTAGCCAAAAACATTCAGTACTTC. Translating gives CASTLQGAELAKNIQYF.

This clone has more than one count but fewer than ten. Other nucleotide sequences from this sample produce the same CDR3. The rearrangement links TRBV5-1 to TRBJ2-5; TRBD2 aligns across 11 bases. This CDR3 comprises 15 residues. Losses at the gene ends were 0 bases for V and 2 bases for J; bases not matched to a gene: 0. CDR1 is SGHRS and CDR2 is YFSETQ in the germline V gene. CDR3 amino acids: CASSLGLAGQETQYF. CDR3 nucleotides: TGCGCCAGCAGCTTGGGACTAGCGGGACAAGAGACCCAGTACTTC. The variable domain in full, with the rest retrieved from reference TRBV5-1 and TRBJ2-5, is KAGVTQTPRYLIKTRGQQVTLSCSPISGHRSVSWYQQTPGQGLQFLFEYFSETQRNKGNFPGRFSGRQFSNSRSEMNVSTLELGDSALYLCASSLGLAGQETQYFGPGTRLLVL.

The J gene is TRBJ1-2, the V gene TRBV15; D is unclear. This CDR3 has 13 residues. Germline loops: CDR1 LNHNV, CDR2 YYDKDF (reference sequence). Deletions cut 0 bases from V and 3 bases from J, with 5 bases between. CDR3: CATSRDSYYGYTF. CDR3 DNA: TGTGCCACCAGCAGAGATTCTTACTATGGCTACACCTTC.

The V and J genes are TRBV6-6 and TRBJ2-1; 8 bases are a match to TRBD2. The CDR3 sequence is 15 residues long. Germline loops: CDR1 MNHNY, CDR2 SVGAGI (reference sequence). V lost 5 bases to trimming and J lost 2 bases; unmatched junction nucleotides: 5. The DNA for the CDR3 is TGTGCCAGCAGTCGAAGCGGGAGTCCCTACAATGAGCAGTTCTTC. This encodes CASSRSGSPYNEQFF.

Details on this clone: Distinct nucleotide sequences in the sample also encode this CDR3. J is TRBJ1-5 and V is TRBV7-9, with D unclear. The CDR3 has 14 residues. Germline V gene data show CDR1 as SEHNR and CDR2 as FQNEAQ (reference sequence). Trimming pared 0 bases from V and 0 bases from J, leaving 3 bases between. CDR3 sequence reads: CASSLASSNQPQHF. The CDR3 DNA reads as TGTGCCAGCAGCTTAGCCAGTAGCAATCAGCCCCAGCATTTT.

This clone occurred once. The V and J genes are TRBV10-1 and TRBJ2-1, with TRBD2 as a possible D gene (6 bases). Trimming took 0 bases from V and 2 from J, leaving 14 bases between them. This CDR3 spans 17 amino acids. Germline CDR1 and CDR2: WNHNN and SYGVQD (reference sequence). The CDR3 region has the DNA TGCGCCAGCAGTGAGTCGGGCGGTAGCGGAACCTACAATGAGCAGTTCTTC. It yields the protein CASSESGGSGTYNEQFF.

J is TRBJ1-4 and V is TRBV6-1, with D unresolved. The V end lost 2 bases, the J end lost 4 bases, and 5 bases lay between the germline ends. This CDR3 has 13 amino acids. Germline V gene sequence: CDR1 MNHNS, CDR2 SASEGT. CDR3 residues: CASSERYNEKLFF. The CDR3 bases are TGTGCCAGCAGTGAACGGTATAATGAAAAACTGTTTTTT.

The J gene is TRBJ2-7, the V gene TRBV5-4, with 7 bases lining up with TRBD2. Trimming removed 4 bases from V and 0 bases from J; junction bases left unmatched: 13. The V gene's germline CDR1 is SGHNT and CDR2 YYREEE (reference sequence). The CDR3 has 17 amino acids. The CDR3 is CASSGTKGSGASYEQYF. Written as DNA, the CDR3 is TGTGCCAGCAGCGGGACTAAAGGGAGCGGTGCCTCCTACGAGCAGTACTTC.

In DNA form, the CDR3 reads TGTGCCAGCAGCCAAGAGGGCACCGCAAGCAATCAGCCCCAGCATTTT. Residues: CASSQEGTASNQPQHF. The V gene is TRBV4-2, the J gene TRBJ1-5, with D hard to call. CDR1 is LGHNA and CDR2 is YNFKEQ in the germline V gene. V was clipped by 0 bases and J by 1 base, with 10 bases between them. The CDR3 totals 16 residues.

The chain recombines TRBV7-3 with TRBJ2-2; 9 bases align to TRBD2. V lost 5 bases, J lost 6 bases, and 13 bases stayed unmatched. This CDR3 region has 17 residues. CDR1 is SGHTA and CDR2 is FQGTGA in the germline V gene. CDR3 nucleotide sequence: TGTGCCAGCAGCCCGACCGGGGGTAGCGGGAGTGCCGGGGAGCTGTTTTTT. Translation gives CASSPTGGSGSAGELFF. Full variable domain (missing parts from reference TRBV7-3 and TRBJ2-2): GAGVSQTPSNKVTEKGKYVELRCDPISGHTALYWYRQSLGQGPEFLIYFQGTGAADDSGLPNDRFFAVRPEGSVSTLKIQRTERGDSAVYLCASSPTGGSGSAGELFFGEGSRLTVL.

J is TRBJ2-5 and V is TRBV2; D perhaps matches TRBD2 (5 bases). CDR1 is SNHLY, CDR2 FYNNEI, per germline. The length of the CDR3 is 14 residues. Trimming pared 1 base from V and 4 bases from J, leaving 10 bases between. The CDR3 coding sequence is TGTGCCAGCAGTGAAGTCGGAGGTGGAGAGACCCAGTACTTC. The encoded protein is CASSEVGGGETQYF.

The chain recombines TRBV4-1 with TRBJ1-4, with D perhaps TRBD1 (5 bases). V was pared by 4 bases and J by 4 bases, with 19 bases between. This CDR3 has 17 amino acids. CDR1 and CDR2 (germline): MGHRA, YSYEKL. CDR3 in amino acids: CASSPLDRDGDNEKLFF. The CDR3 DNA is TGCGCCAGCAGCCCCCTCGACCGGGACGGTGATAATGAAAAACTGTTTTTT.

The gene calls are TRBV7-2 and TRBJ2-7, with D perhaps matching TRBD2 (6 bases). CDR3 size: 15 residues. Germline-derived CDR1 and CDR2 are SGHTA and FQGNSA. The V end was cut by 4 bases, the J end by 0 bases, with 13 bases between. CDR3 sequence: CASSYMGDFSYEQYF. The CDR3 nucleotides read TGTGCCAGCAGCTACATGGGGGACTTCTCCTACGAGCAGTACTTC.

The sample holds one count of this clone. V and J are TRBV6-1 and TRBJ2-3; 9 nucleotides align to TRBD2. CDR3 length: 15 residues. The ends lost 3 bases at V and 0 bases at J; junction bases unmatched: 1. Germline V CDR1 and CDR2: MNHNS, SASEGT. The chain's CDR3 is CASSDSGSSTDTQYF. The CDR3 DNA follows: TGTGCCAGCAGTGATAGCGGGAGTAGCACAGATACGCAGTATTTT.

This chain joins TRBV4-2 and TRBJ2-7; 11 bases map to TRBD2. This CDR3 has 16 residues. Trimming removed 0 bases from V and 0 bases from J; junction bases left unmatched: 1. Per germline, CDR1 LGHNA and CDR2 YNFKEQ. The CDR3 bases are TGTGCCAGCAGCCAAGATGGGACTAGCGGCTCCTACGAGCAGTACTTC. This codes for CASSQDGTSGSYEQYF.

This clone was found once. The chain combines TRBV5-4 with TRBJ2-7, with D possibly TRBD1 on 5 matching bases. Germline V lookup: CDR1 SGHNT, CDR2 YYREEE (reference sequence). This CDR3 spans 13 amino acids. V was trimmed by 2 bases and J by 4 bases, leaving 10 bases between them. The CDR3 is CASSLDSFYEQYF. The DNA of the CDR3 is TGTGCCAGCAGCTTAGACAGCTTTTACGAGCAGTACTTC.

This clone showed up just once. The gene calls are TRBV7-9 and TRBJ2-2, with D tentatively TRBD1 (6 bases). There are 15 residues in the CDR3. V lost 5 bases, J lost 2 bases, and 12 bases lay in between. Germline-derived CDR1 and CDR2 are SEHNR and FQNEAQ (reference sequence). CDR3 region: CASSRIRGNTGELFF. CDR3 coding DNA: TGTGCCAGCAGCCGCATCAGGGGTAACACCGGGGAGCTGTTTTTT.

The rearrangement uses TRBV7-9 and TRBJ1-1; perhaps TRBD1 as D (6 bases). This CDR3 spans 17 amino acids. Germline CDR1 SEHNR, CDR2 FQNEAQ (reference sequence). Trimming removed 5 bases at V and 4 bases at J, with 23 bases between. This CDR3 is CASSDTRGVTLGTEAFF. CDR3 DNA: TGTGCCAGCAGCGATACCAGGGGAGTAACCTTGGGCACTGAAGCTTTCTTT. Full variable domain (remainder filled in from reference TRBV7-9 and TRBJ1-1): DTGVSQNPRHKITKRGQNVTFRCDPISEHNRLYWYRQTLGQGPEFLTYFQNEAQLEKSRLLSDRFSAERPKGSFSTLEIQRTEQGDSAMYLCASSDTRGVTLGTEAFFGQGTRLTVV.

The CDR3 here is CASSVLAGELYNEQFF. CDR3 nucleotides: TGTGCCAGCAGTGTGCTAGCGGGAGAACTCTACAATGAGCAGTTCTTC. The chain joins TRBV2 to TRBJ2-1; 10 bases map to TRBD2. CDR3 length equals 16 residues. The V gene's germline CDR1 is SNHLY and CDR2 FYNNEI. V shed 4 bases and J 3 bases; nucleotides not matched to a gene: 6.